This T cell receptor beta chain was recorded in a study of cytomegalovirus exposure and HLA in healthy donors. Looked up from germline, CDR1 is SGDLS and CDR2 is YYNGEE. Germline trimming cut 3 bases from V and 5 bases from J; bases unmatched to any gene: 15. CDR3 length equals 19 residues. PCR primers comprised 60 Vbeta and 13 Jbeta primers. Sequenced by immunoSEQ multiplex PCR; TCRdb stores in-frame clones only, minus some. The table has about 99,000 clones, roughly 9.1% seen once. The sequence was obtained from a man in his forties in good health and CMV-seropositive. The sample taken for sequencing was PBMCs. The chain employs TRBV9 and TRBJ2-2; 11 bases agree with TRBD2. This CDR3 is CASSAPDHSGRARTGELFF. CDR3 nucleotides: TGTGCCAGCAGCGCCCCCGATCATAGCGGGAGGGCCCGTACCGGGGAGCTGTTTTTT.